This T cell receptor (beta chain) emerged from a study of PD-1 blockade in classical Hodgkin lymphoma (dated by TCRdb to the early 2020s). At the level of the whole study: Nivolumab dosing was 3 mg/kg intravenously every 2 weeks, continuing until either disease progression or unacceptable toxicity. The study used TCR beta sequencing and CyTOF to define a peripheral blood immune signature of response to PD-1 blockade in classical Hodgkin lymphoma.

Genomic DNA was isolated using the Qiagen DNeasy kit from unsorted PBMCs as well as from negatively selected CD4+ and CD8+ fractions. TCR beta CDR3 regions were subjected to amplification by immunoSEQ multiplex PCR with primers that anneal to V and J segments. A synthetic immune receptor repertoire was used to minimize amplification bias, and any residual bias was removed computationally once sequencing was done. The source study handled its data this way. Repertoire diversity was quantified as the Shannon entropy index using custom Python scripts. Unsorted, CD4+ and CD8+ repertoires were analyzed separately, except in combined analyses where CD4+ and CD8+ sequences were merged in silico. A clone was considered expanded if an increase in frequency of at least 2-fold after treatment relative to C1D1 was found, and a pseudocount of 0.5 was applied to clones undetected at baseline. Clones with 0 or 1 copy at C1D1 were defined as singleton clones, while clones with 2 or more copies were defined as non-singleton clones. Clones expanded in unsorted samples were assigned a CD4+, CD8+ or unknown annotation through matching of protein sequences in sorted samples from the same patient. Wilcoxon tests on paired samples were used to test diversity changes from C1D1 to C4D1. This is the immuneACCESS table as TCRdb keeps it, with only in-frame sequences that have V and J called. A part of the clones is gone; compared with another copy, unresolved V genes explain less than half, and the rest is unexplained. That table gives V, J and clone size, and the DNA gave D and trimming. In all, the sample holds some 23,000 clones, and 71% of those were seen once. 15% to 20% of the sample goes to the ten largest clones.

Read against the paper, the sample's time point label means: cycle 1 day 1 (C1D1), immediately before nivolumab initiation. Relapse after autologous stem cell transplantation had occurred in all trial patients, and cohorts A, B and C were distinguished by prior brentuximab vedotin exposure. The trial cohort comprised some 60 patients with relapsed/refractory classical Hodgkin lymphoma whose best overall responses were complete response, partial response or progressive disease. Single-agent nivolumab was administered to trial patients in the multi-cohort phase II CheckMate 205 trial. An independent review committee assessed best overall response using the 2007 International Working Group response criteria. Trial PBMCs were collected immediately before nivolumab initiation (C1D1) and during therapy at cycle 2 day 1 and cycle 4 day 1. Peripheral blood was collected in 8 mL Vacutainer Cell Preparation Tubes, from which PBMCs were isolated by centrifugation and then cryopreserved.

The CDR3 holds 13 amino acids from the cysteine to the phenylalanine. The sequence is cut down to CDR3 DNA, 39 bases in frame from base 1. The CDR1 and CDR2 encoded by the germline V gene (reference sequence) are LNHDA and SQIVND. The V and J ends are trimmed by 4 bases and 8 bases, leaving 11 bases between them. Beyond this particular receptor, the publication reports: Trial patients achieving complete response had baseline diversity similar to newly diagnosed patients, whereas partial responders and progressors had significantly lower diversity. The study was restricted to a single clinical trial cohort, and the causes of repertoire differences, possibly disease activity or prior therapy, were left undefined. Baseline TCR diversity was reported as lower in newly diagnosed patients than in healthy donors, and lower still in relapsed/refractory patients. A significant rise by C4D1 was seen in CD4+ but not CD8+ TCR diversity (p=0.0027 vs p=0.16), with the rise being most apparent in complete responders (p=0.02). Lower diversity was observed in patients in whom nivolumab was started less than 1 year after ASCT, and these patients were excluded from later analyses so that confounding by immune reconstitution would be avoided.

In regard to this clone: Its antigen has not been determined. Base-call qualities are not available, and no considerably larger clone is one nucleotide away.

The input for sequencing was peripheral blood mononuclear cells (PBMCs), taken at baseline. The chain is made from TRBV19 and TRBJ2-2, with the identity of the D gene unclear. This receptor was taken from a human donor with classical Hodgkin lymphoma. Here the CDR3 is given as CASSTPAMGELFF. The DNA sequence is as follows: TGTGCCAGTAGTACCCCCGCCATGGGGGAGCTGTTTTTT.